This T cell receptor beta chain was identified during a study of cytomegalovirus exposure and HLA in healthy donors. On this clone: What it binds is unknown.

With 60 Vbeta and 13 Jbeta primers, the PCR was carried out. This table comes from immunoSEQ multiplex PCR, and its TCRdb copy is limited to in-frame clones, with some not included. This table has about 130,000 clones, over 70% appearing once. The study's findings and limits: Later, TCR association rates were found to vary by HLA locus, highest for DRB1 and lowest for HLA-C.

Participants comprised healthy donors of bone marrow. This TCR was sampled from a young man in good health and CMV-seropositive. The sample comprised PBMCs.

The CDR3 reads CASSSGTSGDSGELFF. The CDR3 DNA is TGTGCCAGCAGCTCGGGGACTAGCGGAGACAGCGGGGAGCTGTTTTTT. The chain has TRBV7-9 and TRBJ2-2; TRBD2 matches at 11 bases. Germline CDR1 is SEHNR and CDR2 is FQNEAQ (reference sequence). The CDR3 is made up of 16 amino acids. J lost 7 bases, V lost 4 bases, and 8 bases had no gene match.